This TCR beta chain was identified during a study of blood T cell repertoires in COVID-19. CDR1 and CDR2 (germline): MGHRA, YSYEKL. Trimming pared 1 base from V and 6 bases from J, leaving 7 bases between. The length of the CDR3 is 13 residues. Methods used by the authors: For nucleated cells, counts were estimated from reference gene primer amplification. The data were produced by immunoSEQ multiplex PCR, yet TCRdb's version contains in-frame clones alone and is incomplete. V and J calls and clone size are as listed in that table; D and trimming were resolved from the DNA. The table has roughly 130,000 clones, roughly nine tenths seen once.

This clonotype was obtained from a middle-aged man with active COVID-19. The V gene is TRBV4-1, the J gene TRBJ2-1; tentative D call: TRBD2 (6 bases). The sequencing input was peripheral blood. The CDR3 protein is CASSQAGGNEQFF. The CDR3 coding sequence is TGCGCCAGCAGCCAAGCCGGGGGCAATGAGCAGTTCTTC.